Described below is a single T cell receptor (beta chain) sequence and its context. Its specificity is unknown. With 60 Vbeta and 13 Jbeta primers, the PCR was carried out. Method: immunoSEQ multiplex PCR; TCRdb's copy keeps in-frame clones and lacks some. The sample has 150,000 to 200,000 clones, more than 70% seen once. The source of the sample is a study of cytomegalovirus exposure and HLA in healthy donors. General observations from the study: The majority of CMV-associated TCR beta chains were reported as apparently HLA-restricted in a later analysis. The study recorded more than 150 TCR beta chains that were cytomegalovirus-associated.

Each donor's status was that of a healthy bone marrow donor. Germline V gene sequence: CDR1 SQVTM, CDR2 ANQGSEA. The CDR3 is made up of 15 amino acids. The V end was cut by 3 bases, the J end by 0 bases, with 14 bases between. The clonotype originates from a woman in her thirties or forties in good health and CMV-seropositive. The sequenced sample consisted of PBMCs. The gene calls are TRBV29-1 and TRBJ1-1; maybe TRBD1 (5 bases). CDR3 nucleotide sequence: TGCAGCGTTGACAGGGCCGGGGGGGTGAACACTGAAGCTTTCTTT. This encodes CSVDRAGGVNTEAFF.